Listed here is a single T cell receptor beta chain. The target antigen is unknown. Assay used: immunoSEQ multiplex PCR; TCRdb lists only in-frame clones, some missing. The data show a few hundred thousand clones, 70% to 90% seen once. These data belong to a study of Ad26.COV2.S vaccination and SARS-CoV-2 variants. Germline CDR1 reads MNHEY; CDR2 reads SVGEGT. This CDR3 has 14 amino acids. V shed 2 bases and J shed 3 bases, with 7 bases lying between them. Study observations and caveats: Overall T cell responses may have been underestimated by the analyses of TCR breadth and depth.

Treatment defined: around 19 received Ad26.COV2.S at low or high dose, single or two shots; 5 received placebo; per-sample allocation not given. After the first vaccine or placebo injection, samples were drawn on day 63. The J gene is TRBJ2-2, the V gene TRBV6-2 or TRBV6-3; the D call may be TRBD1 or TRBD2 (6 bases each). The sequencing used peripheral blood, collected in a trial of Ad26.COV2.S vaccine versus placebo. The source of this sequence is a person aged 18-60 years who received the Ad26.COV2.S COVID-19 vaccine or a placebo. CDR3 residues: CASSYRGDTGELFF. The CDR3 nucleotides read TGTGCCAGCAGTTACAGGGGGGACACCGGGGAGCTGTTTTTT.